This T cell receptor (beta chain) originates from a study of CD8 T cells in Susac syndrome. RNA amounts of about 0.5 to 1 ug underwent reverse transcription with random hexamers. The CDR3 of TCR beta was amplified by immunoSEQ multiplex PCR across 54 Vbeta and 13 Jbeta. Via MiXCR, TCRdb re-called the immunoSEQ multiplex PCR reads, giving one row per CDR3 protein. Of tens of thousands of distinct CDR3 sequences listed, 93% are singletons. CD8+ and CD4+ T cells taken from blood had their TCR beta sequenced. Multiple sclerosis controls were treatment-naive patients with stable or active relapsing-remitting disease. Bulk CD8+ and CD4+ cells came from magnetic negative isolation; CD8+ TEMRA by FACS. This clonotype was seen just once. The sequenced sample consisted of CD8+ T cells from PBMCs. This receptor was taken from a human donor with multiple sclerosis.

CDR3 DNA: TGTGCCAGCAACCCCGGGACCCAGTACTTC. The encoded protein is CASNPGTQYF. The rearrangement joins TRBV7-9 to TRBJ2-5; no reliable D call. Trimming stripped 7 bases from V and 7 bases from J, with 7 bases between. Germline CDR1 and CDR2: SEHNR and FQNEAQ (reference sequence). CDR3 length: 10 residues.